These T cell receptor beta chains were read from a single sample in a study of blood T cell repertoires in COVID-19. TCRdb's copy holds only in-frame clones and misses some; the assay was immunoSEQ multiplex PCR. The sample records hundreds of thousands of clones, around 86% being singletons. Sequenced input: PBMCs or T cells enriched from blood (not recorded which). Source of these receptors: a woman in her fifties or sixties who had recovered from COVID-19. CDR3s include the opening cysteine and the closing phenylalanine or tryptophan. D genes are given only for firm matches. Clone sizes are given selectively: once, few, many, or a class where the clone is expanded.

d_call j_call cdr3_length v_call clone_size cdr3_nt cdr3_aa
NA TRBJ1-1 16 TRBV11-2 NA TGTGCCAGCAGCTTAGGGCAGGCGATCATGAACACTGAAGCTTTCTTT CASSLGQAIMNTEAFF
NA TRBJ2-7 11 TRBV3-1/TRBV3-2 once TGTGCCAGCAGCCGGGAGTACGAGCAGTACTTC CASSREYEQYF
TRBD1 TRBJ2-5 13 TRBV11-3 NA TGTGCCAGCAGCTTGGGACAGCAAGAGACCCAGTACTTC CASSLGQQETQYF
NA TRBJ2-2 15 TRBV6-5 NA TGTGCCAGCAGGGGAAGGGCTAGCGTGACCGGGGAGCTGTTTTTT CASRGRASVTGELFF
NA TRBJ2-1 12 TRBV19 NA TGTGCCAGTAGTTCCGGGTACAATGAGCAGTTCTTC CASSSGYNEQFF
NA TRBJ2-6 16 TRBV10-3 NA TGTGCCATCAGTGAGTTGGGGGGTTCTGGGGCCAACGTCCTGACTTTC CAISELGGSGANVLTF
NA TRBJ2-7 18 TRBV7-9 many TGTGCCAGCAGCTTAGAGTTACAGGGCCCTCCACCTTCCTACGAGCAGTACTTC CASSLELQGPPPSYEQYF
NA TRBJ1-3 15 TRBV30 NA TGTGCCTGGAGTGTCTCGGGTCGCTCTGGAAACACCATATATTTT CAWSVSGRSGNTIYF
NA TRBJ1-6 14 TRBV7-9 NA TGTGCCAGCAGCTTAGAAGCGCGGTATTCACCCCTCCACTTT CASSLEARYSPLHF
NA TRBJ2-2 12 TRBV28 NA TGTGCCAGCAGTTTATTAGGTCGAGGGCTGTTTTTT CASSLLGRGLFF
NA TRBJ2-1 14 TRBV28 few TGTGCCAGCAGAGCGGAGAGCTCCTACAATGAGCAGTTCTTC CASRAESSYNEQFF
NA TRBJ2-3 12 TRBV3-1/TRBV3-2 NA TGTGCCAGCAGCCATGTAACAGATACGCAGTATTTT CASSHVTDTQYF
NA TRBJ2-3 16 TRBV5-4 NA TGTGCCAGCAGCCTACGTGTGGAGGCTAGCACAGATACGCAGTATTTT CASSLRVEASTDTQYF
NA TRBJ2-7 14 TRBV14 once TGTGCCAGCAGCCAAGCGGGAGTCTCCTACGAGCAGTACTTC CASSQAGVSYEQYF
NA TRBJ1-2 15 TRBV25-1 NA TGTGCCAGCAGTGAATCCGGCTTATCGAGGTGGGGCTACACCTTC CASSESGLSRWGYTF
TRBD2 TRBJ2-3 16 TRBV9 NA TGTGCCAGCAGCTTCGGAGCGGGAGGGCCCACAGATACGCAGTATTTT CASSFGAGGPTDTQYF
TRBD1 TRBJ2-7 15 TRBV5-3 NA TGTGCCAGAAGCCCAAATAGACAGGGGGGTTACGAGCAGTACTTC CARSPNRQGGYEQYF
TRBD1 TRBJ1-5 15 TRBV19 NA TGTGCCAGTAGTATGGACAGGGGACTCAATCAGCCCCAGCATTTT CASSMDRGLNQPQHF
TRBD1 TRBJ1-2 15 TRBV7-2 NA TGTGCCAGCAGCTTTCGGGAGGGGGCTGTTAAGGGCTACACCTTC CASSFREGAVKGYTF
TRBD2 TRBJ2-1 16 TRBV28 NA TGTGCCAGCAGCCAATGGACTAGCGGGAGGGGAGATGAGCAGTTCTTC CASSQWTSGRGDEQFF
NA TRBJ2-7 15 TRBV5-1 NA TGCGCCAGCAGCATAGGGACAAGGAGTGGTGTGGAGCAGTACTTC CASSIGTRSGVEQYF
TRBD1 TRBJ1-2 17 TRBV11-2 NA TGTGCCAGCAGCTTACGGTTCCGGGACAGGAACGTGGAAGGCTACACCTTC CASSLRFRDRNVEGYTF
NA TRBJ2-5 12 TRBV3-1/TRBV3-2 NA TGTGCCAGCAGCCAAGGCGGAGAGACCCAGTACTTC CASSQGGETQYF
NA TRBJ1-2 14 TRBV28 few TGTGCCAGCACCCGCAGTGGAGGGCCCTATGGCTACACCTTC CASTRSGGPYGYTF
NA TRBJ1-1 14 TRBV7-2 once TGTGCCAGCAGCCCACAGGGAGCCAGCACTGAAGCTTTCTTT CASSPQGASTEAFF
TRBD2 TRBJ2-2 18 TRBV7-2 NA TGTGCCAGCAGCTTAGATGGCTTAGCGGGAATTAACACCGGGGAGCTGTTTTTT CASSLDGLAGINTGELFF
TRBD2 TRBJ2-7 17 TRBV25-1 NA TGTGCCAGCAGTGGGCGACTTAGCGGGAGGCTTCACTACGAGCAGTACTTC CASSGRLSGRLHYEQYF
NA TRBJ1-1 14 TRBV28 few TGTGCCAGCAGTTTACTGGGAGGAAAGTCCGAAGCTTTCTTT CASSLLGGKSEAFF
NA TRBJ2-7 14 TRBV28 NA TGTGCCAGCATCTCTTACAGCAGTTCCTACGAGCAGTACTTC CASISYSSSYEQYF
TRBD1 TRBJ2-7 14 TRBV10-3 once TGTGCCATCGGGACAGGGGTTAGCTCCTACGAGCAGTACTTC CAIGTGVSSYEQYF
TRBD1 TRBJ2-7 14 TRBV3-1/TRBV3-2 NA TGTGCCAGCAGCCTTGGGACAGGGCCCTACGAGCAGTACTTC CASSLGTGPYEQYF
TRBD2 TRBJ2-3 15 TRBV7-9 NA TGTGCCAGCAGCTTAGTTCTAGCGGGCACAGATACGCAGTATTTT CASSLVLAGTDTQYF
TRBD2 TRBJ2-5 17 TRBV19 few TGTGCCAGTAGTTCGGGACTAGCGGGAGGAGGACAAGAGACCCAGTACTTC CASSSGLAGGGQETQYF
TRBD2 TRBJ2-1 16 TRBV19 NA TGTGCCAGTAGTATTTTATTACGGGAGGGCTACAATGAGCAGTTCTTC CASSILLREGYNEQFF
TRBD1 TRBJ1-1 14 TRBV19 NA TGTGCCAGTAGTATACAGGGGGCTGACACTGAAGCTTTCTTT CASSIQGADTEAFF
NA TRBJ1-3 14 TRBV28 NA TGTGCCAGCAGTTCCACAGCTTCTGGAAACACCATATATTTT CASSSTASGNTIYF
NA TRBJ2-3 14 TRBV7-3 NA TGTGCCAGCAGCTTTTATACCCGAGCAGATACGCAGTATTTT CASSFYTRADTQYF
TRBD2 TRBJ2-1 16 TRBV6-2/TRBV6-3 NA TGTGCCAGCAGTACCCGACTAGCAGGCTCCTACAATGAGCAGTTCTTC CASSTRLAGSYNEQFF
TRBD1 TRBJ1-6 15 TRBV18 few TGTGCCAGCTCACCGTGGACAGGGGCAAATTCACCCCTCCACTTT CASSPWTGANSPLHF
NA TRBJ2-7 18 TRBV3-1/TRBV3-2 NA TGTGCCAGCAGCCGAGAAGCCTTCCAGGGCAAGAGTTCCTACGAGCAGTACTTC CASSREAFQGKSSYEQYF
TRBD2 TRBJ2-7 15 TRBV7-2 NA TGTGCCAGCAGCGATTCCGGGGGAGGGCCGGACGAGCAGTACTTC CASSDSGGGPDEQYF
TRBD1 TRBJ1-6 16 TRBV30 NA TGTGCCTGGAGTGGGGGACAGGAGGGATATAATTCACCCCTCCACTTT CAWSGGQEGYNSPLHF
NA TRBJ2-7 18 TRBV21-1 NA TGTGCCAGCAACCCCGGTCTGGCGAGGGTTTCGGGCTCCTACGAGCAGTACTTC CASNPGLARVSGSYEQYF
TRBD2 TRBJ2-3 19 TRBV11-3 NA TGTGCCAGCAGCCTCAGACTAGCGGGAGGTTCGAGTAGCACAGATACGCAGTATTTT CASSLRLAGGSSSTDTQYF
NA TRBJ1-2 14 TRBV28 NA TGTGCCAGCACTATAATCGGGGTGGACTATGGCTACACCTTC CASTIIGVDYGYTF
NA TRBJ1-1 16 TRBV10-3 NA TGTGCCCAAGGGGCCTTTAGTGGGGATTCGTACACTGAAGCTTTCTTT CAQGAFSGDSYTEAFF
TRBD2 TRBJ2-2 14 TRBV11-2 NA TGTGCCAGCTTATTATCGGGGGGAACCGGGGAGCTGTTTTTT CASLLSGGTGELFF
TRBD2 TRBJ2-1 16 TRBV4-3 once TGCGCCAGCAGCCAAGAAGGGCTAGCGGACTACAATGAGCAGTTCTTC CASSQEGLADYNEQFF